The 13 T cell receptor beta chains presented below share a single source sample, sequenced in a study of OX40 agonist ivuxolimab in advanced cancers. Method: immunoSEQ multiplex PCR; TCRdb's copy keeps in-frame clones and lacks some. In the table there are 50,000 to 70,000 clones, around 93% of which are singletons. The source material was CD4+ or CD8+ T cells sorted from blood, sampled in a trial of the OX40 agonist ivuxolimab. The origin of the receptors is an adult with an advanced solid tumor such as melanoma, head and neck, liver or kidney cancer.

The chain links TRBV27 to TRBJ2-3; D perhaps matches TRBD2 (5 bases). V lost 8 bases and J 1 base, leaving 16 bases between the germline ends. From germline, CDR1 is MNHEY and CDR2 SMNVEV (reference sequence). The CDR3 totals 15 residues. CDR3 sequence reads: CASAKLGWGTDTQYF. DNA of the CDR3: TGTGCCAGCGCAAAACTAGGGTGGGGCACAGATACGCAGTATTTT.

The chain combines TRBV9 with TRBJ2-5; D gene uncertain. The germline V and J ends were trimmed by 0 bases and 2 bases, with 8 bases remaining between them. The CDR3 contains 14 residues. CDR1 SGDLS and CDR2 YYNGEE come from the germline V gene. The CDR3 DNA reads TGTGCCAGCAGCGTAGACGTTAATCAAGAGACCCAGTACTTC. The encoded protein is CASSVDVNQETQYF.

The chain couples TRBV15 to TRBJ2-2; 9 bases align to TRBD2. This CDR3 region has 16 residues. The V segment lost 1 base and the J segment 3 bases; nucleotides outside the gene matches: 3. The germline V gene has CDR1 LNHNV and CDR2 YYDKDF (reference sequence). The DNA of the CDR3 is TGTGCCACCAGCAGAGCAGCGGGAGGCTACACCGGGGAGCTGTTTTTT. Its translation: CATSRAAGGYTGELFF.

The chain joins TRBV19 to TRBJ1-5; D possibly corresponds to TRBD1 (5 bases). CDR1 and CDR2 (germline): LNHDA, SQIVND (reference sequence). The ends were cut back, 2 bases at V and 1 base at J, with 9 bases in the middle. The CDR3 contains 15 residues. CDR3 DNA sequence: TGTGCCAGTAGTATAAGAAGGGGCAGCAATCAGCCCCAGCATTTT. This translates into CASSIRRGSNQPQHF.

The V call is TRBV14, the J call TRBJ2-7; 9 bases fit TRBD2. Germline V gives CDR1 SGHDN, CDR2 FVKESK. CDR3 length: 14 amino acids. V lost 0 bases to trimming and J lost 9 bases; unmatched junction nucleotides: 6. Here the CDR3 DNA reads TGTGCCAGCAGCCAAGATAGGCTAGCGGGACCGCAGTACTTC. Encoded protein: CASSQDRLAGPQYF.

This clone was detected once. J is TRBJ2-4 and V is TRBV15; D unresolved. The CDR3 consists of 15 residues. Germline assignment: CDR1 LNHNV and CDR2 YYDKDF (reference sequence). V lost 0 bases and J lost 7, with 13 bases in between. CDR3 DNA sequence: TGTGCCACCAGCAGAGATAGGTTCATTCCCAACATTCAGTACTTC. Amino acids: CATSRDRFIPNIQYF.

The V gene is TRBV23-1, the J gene TRBJ1-5, with 12 bases fitting TRBD1. TRBV23-1 is an open reading frame whose function is uncertain. Unmatched junction bases numbered 13, after V lost 3 bases and J lost 4 bases. The length of the CDR3 is 19 residues. This CDR3 reads CASSHPPGTGGKGNQPQHF. The CDR3 nucleotides are TGCGCCAGCAGTCATCCCCCCGGGACAGGGGGCAAAGGAAATCAGCCCCAGCATTTT.

The chain employs TRBV14 and TRBJ1-4, with D uncertain. Trimming took off 3 bases at V and 1 base at J, with 12 bases between the two ends. Germline values: CDR1 SGHDN, CDR2 FVKESK. The CDR3 length is 16 residues. The CDR3 region has the DNA TGTGCCAGCAGCCAGAGAGGGCTCGGAACTAATGAAAAACTGTTTTTT. Protein sequence: CASSQRGLGTNEKLFF.

The gene calls are TRBV11-3 and TRBJ2-2; no clear D gene. CDR3 length equals 14 residues. Per the germline V gene, CDR1 is SGHNT and CDR2 is YENEEA. The ends were cut back, 1 base at V and 4 bases at J, with 7 bases in the middle. CDR3 DNA: TGTGCCAGCAGCTTAGTCGGCGGCACCGGGGAGCTGTTTTTT. Amino acid sequence: CASSLVGGTGELFF.

The chain couples TRBV19 to TRBJ1-2; D remains unclear. The CDR3 has 14 amino acids. CDR1 and CDR2 (germline): LNHDA, SQIVND (reference sequence). V was clipped by 4 bases and J by 5 bases, with 14 bases between them. This chain's CDR3 is CASSTRRPPYGYTF. The CDR3 DNA reads as TGTGCCAGTAGTACTCGTCGGCCGCCATATGGCTACACCTTC.

This clone was recorded a few times. V usage is TRBV21-1 and J usage is TRBJ2-7; whether TRBD2, the table's D call, matches the DNA was not checked. TRBV21-1 is marked as a pseudogene. CDR3 size: 16 residues. The CDR3, as DNA: TGTGCCAGCAGCCCTTATCCCCCCCTGAGCTCCTACGAGCAGTACTTC. Its protein product is CASSPYPPLSSYEQYF.

This clone has a handful of counts. The V gene is TRBV7-2, the J gene TRBJ2-7; TRBD2 aligns across 11 bases. The J segment lost 7 bases and the V segment lost 5 bases, leaving 7 bases of the junction unmatched. This CDR3 is 14 amino acids long. CDR1 is SGHTA, CDR2 FQGNSA, per germline. The CDR3 loop is CASSPGLAEGEQYF. Here the CDR3 DNA reads TGTGCCAGCAGCCCGGGACTAGCGGAAGGGGAGCAGTACTTC.

The chain links TRBV6-5 to TRBJ2-7; 10 bases are shared with TRBD1. Germline V lookup: CDR1 MNHEY, CDR2 SVGAGI. J gave up 2 bases and V 5 bases, and 6 bases lay outside the gene matches. CDR3 length: 15 amino acids. CDR3 bases: TGTGCCAGCAGTCGGTCCGGGACAGGGGCCTACGAGCAGTACTTC. Its translation is CASSRSGTGAYEQYF.